A selection of T cell receptor beta chains follows, all from one sample in a study of shared clonotypes between healthy human individuals. The method was immunoSEQ multiplex PCR; TCRdb's version includes in-frame clones alone and lacks a portion of them. The data hold roughly 660,000 clones, with 90% observed a single time. What was sequenced was memory CD8+ T cells from PBMCs. These receptor sequences come from a man between 18 and 29 years old in good health. Some clones in this sample may be carry-over from other donors' samples. The CDR3 runs from the conserved cysteine through the conserved F or W. The order of the fields is CDR3 DNA, CDR3 protein, clone size, V gene, J gene, D gene. D genes are given only for firm matches. Not all rows give a size; the values are once, few, many and, for expanded clones, a class.

CDR3nt: TGTGCCAGCAGTCTACTGAACAGGGGTAATGAGCAGTTCTTC; CDR3aa: CASSLLNRGNEQFF; abundance: -; v_gene: TRBV28; j_gene: TRBJ2-1; d_gene: TRBD1
CDR3nt: TGTGCCAGCAGCCGGCGAGCGGGAGCGGACAATGAGCAGTTCTTC; CDR3aa: CASSRRAGADNEQFF; abundance: -; v_gene: TRBV7-9; j_gene: TRBJ2-1; d_gene: TRBD2
CDR3nt: TGTGCCTGGACAGTGGGGGCCTATGGCTACACCTTC; CDR3aa: CAWTVGAYGYTF; abundance: -; v_gene: TRBV30; j_gene: TRBJ1-2; d_gene: -
CDR3nt: TGTGCCAGCAGTTACTCGAAAATCCCCCTGCGGGAGAGGACCGGGGAGCTGTTTTTT; CDR3aa: CASSYSKIPLRERTGELFF; abundance: -; v_gene: TRBV6-7; j_gene: TRBJ2-2; d_gene: TRBD2
CDR3nt: TGTGCCAGCAGCGGTCCGGGACAGTCCTACGAGCAGTACTTC; CDR3aa: CASSGPGQSYEQYF; abundance: once; v_gene: TRBV13; j_gene: TRBJ2-7; d_gene: TRBD1
CDR3nt: TGTGCCAGCCGACAGGGTGAGCAGTTCTTC; CDR3aa: CASRQGEQFF; abundance: once; v_gene: TRBV2; j_gene: TRBJ2-1; d_gene: TRBD1
CDR3nt: TGTGCCAGCAGCTTAGGGAGGGGGGCATTGGCTAACTATGGCTACACCTTC; CDR3aa: CASSLGRGALANYGYTF; abundance: -; v_gene: TRBV13; j_gene: TRBJ1-2; d_gene: -
CDR3nt: TGCAGCGTCCGTACCTCGTTCGATACGCAGTATTTT; CDR3aa: CSVRTSFDTQYF; abundance: -; v_gene: TRBV29-1; j_gene: TRBJ2-3; d_gene: -
CDR3nt: TGTGCCAGCAGTCCACCCGACAATGAGCAGTTCTTC; CDR3aa: CASSPPDNEQFF; abundance: -; v_gene: TRBV9; j_gene: TRBJ2-1; d_gene: -
CDR3nt: TGTGCCAGCAGCTTGGTAAAGGGCAGGGTGAGCGCAGATACGCAGTATTTT; CDR3aa: CASSLVKGRVSADTQYF; abundance: -; v_gene: TRBV5-6; j_gene: TRBJ2-3; d_gene: -
CDR3nt: TGTGCCAGCAGTTCCTACAATCCAGACAGGGGCTTTGAAGCTTTCTTT; CDR3aa: CASSSYNPDRGFEAFF; abundance: -; v_gene: TRBV28; j_gene: TRBJ1-1; d_gene: TRBD1
CDR3nt: TGTGCCAGCAGCCACCAGGGAAGGGACTTTATAAACTATGGCTACACCTTC; CDR3aa: CASSHQGRDFINYGYTF; abundance: -; v_gene: TRBV27; j_gene: TRBJ1-2; d_gene: -
CDR3nt: TGTGCCAGCAGCTTTACCAAAAATACGCAGTATTTT; CDR3aa: CASSFTKNTQYF; abundance: -; v_gene: TRBV5-6; j_gene: TRBJ2-3; d_gene: -
CDR3nt: TGCGCCAGCAGACTGGACAGGGGTGGCAATCAGCCCCAGCATTTT; CDR3aa: CASRLDRGGNQPQHF; abundance: -; v_gene: TRBV10-1; j_gene: TRBJ1-5; d_gene: TRBD1
CDR3nt: TGTGCCAGCAGCGCCTTTCCGGGCCCCGGGGAGACCCAGTACTTC; CDR3aa: CASSAFPGPGETQYF; abundance: -; v_gene: TRBV7-7; j_gene: TRBJ2-5; d_gene: -
CDR3nt: TGTGCCAGCAGTCAGGGCGTGACCCAGTACTTC; CDR3aa: CASSQGVTQYF; abundance: -; v_gene: TRBV5-4; j_gene: TRBJ2-5; d_gene: -
CDR3nt: TGTGCCAGCAGCTTAGACCTTCGGTACCAAGAGACCCAGTACTTC; CDR3aa: CASSLDLRYQETQYF; abundance: -; v_gene: TRBV7-6; j_gene: TRBJ2-5; d_gene: -
CDR3nt: TGTGCCAGCAGTTTATATGCAGGGGGCAACGAGCAGTACTTC; CDR3aa: CASSLYAGGNEQYF; abundance: -; v_gene: TRBV27; j_gene: TRBJ2-7; d_gene: TRBD1
CDR3nt: TGTGCCATCGGAGAGACTAGCGGGGTCCGGGATACGCAGTATTTT; CDR3aa: CAIGETSGVRDTQYF; abundance: -; v_gene: TRBV10-3; j_gene: TRBJ2-3; d_gene: TRBD2
CDR3nt: TGTGCCAGCAGCGCCGCGACTAGCGGGAGGGGATCACTTGCAGATACGCAGTATTTT; CDR3aa: CASSAATSGRGSLADTQYF; abundance: -; v_gene: TRBV9; j_gene: TRBJ2-3; d_gene: TRBD2
CDR3nt: TGTGCCAGCAGGGGTACCGGGTTGGGCGCTGAAGCTTTCTTT; CDR3aa: CASRGTGLGAEAFF; abundance: few; v_gene: TRBV28; j_gene: TRBJ1-1; d_gene: -
CDR3nt: TGTGCCAGCAGCTCTACCGACCTAAAAAATCAGCCCCAGCATTTT; CDR3aa: CASSSTDLKNQPQHF; abundance: -; v_gene: TRBV7-8; j_gene: TRBJ1-5; d_gene: -
CDR3nt: TGTGCCAGCAGTTTCTCCAAGAACACCGGGGAGCTGTTTTTT; CDR3aa: CASSFSKNTGELFF; abundance: -; v_gene: TRBV27; j_gene: TRBJ2-2; d_gene: -
CDR3nt: TGTGCCAGCAGCTTACCCACCCGTAGCGCCGAGCAGTACTTC; CDR3aa: CASSLPTRSAEQYF; abundance: -; v_gene: TRBV7-6; j_gene: TRBJ2-7; d_gene: -